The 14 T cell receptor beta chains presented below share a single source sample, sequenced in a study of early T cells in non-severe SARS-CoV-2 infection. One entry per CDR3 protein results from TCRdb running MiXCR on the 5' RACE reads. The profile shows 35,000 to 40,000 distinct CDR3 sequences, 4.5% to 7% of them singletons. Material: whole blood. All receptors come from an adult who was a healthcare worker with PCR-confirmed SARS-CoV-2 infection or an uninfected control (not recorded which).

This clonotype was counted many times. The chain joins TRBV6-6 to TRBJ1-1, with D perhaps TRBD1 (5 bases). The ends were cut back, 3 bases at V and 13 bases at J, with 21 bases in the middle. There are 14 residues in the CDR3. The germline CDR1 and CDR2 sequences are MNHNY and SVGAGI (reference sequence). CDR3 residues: CASSYQTELAKSFF. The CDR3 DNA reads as TGTGCCAGCAGTTATCAGACAGAACTCGCGAAGAGTTTCTTT.

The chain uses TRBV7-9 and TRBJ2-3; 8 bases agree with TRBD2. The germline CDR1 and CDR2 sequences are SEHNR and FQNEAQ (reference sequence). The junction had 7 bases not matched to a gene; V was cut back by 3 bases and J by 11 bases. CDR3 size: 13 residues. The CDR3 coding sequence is TGTGCCAGCAGCTTCGTAGAGCGGGAGAAGCAGTATTTT. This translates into CASSFVEREKQYF.

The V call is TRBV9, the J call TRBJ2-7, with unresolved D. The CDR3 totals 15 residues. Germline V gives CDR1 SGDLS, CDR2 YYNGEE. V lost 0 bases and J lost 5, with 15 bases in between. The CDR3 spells CASSVGTSTRDEQYF. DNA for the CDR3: TGTGCCAGCAGCGTAGGGACCAGTACGAGAGACGAGCAGTACTTC.

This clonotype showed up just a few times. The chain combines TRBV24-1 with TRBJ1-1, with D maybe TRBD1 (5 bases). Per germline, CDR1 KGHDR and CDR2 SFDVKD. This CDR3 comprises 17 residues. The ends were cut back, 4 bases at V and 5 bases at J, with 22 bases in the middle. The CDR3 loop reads CATSDHPSGGVGTEAFF. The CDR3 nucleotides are TGTGCCACCAGTGACCACCCTTCGGGGGGAGTGGGGACTGAAGCTTTCTTT.

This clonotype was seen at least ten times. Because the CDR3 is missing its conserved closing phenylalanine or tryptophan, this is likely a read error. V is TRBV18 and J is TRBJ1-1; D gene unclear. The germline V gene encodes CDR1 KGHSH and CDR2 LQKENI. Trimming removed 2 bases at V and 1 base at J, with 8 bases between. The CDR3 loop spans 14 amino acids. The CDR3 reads CASSPGEGNTEAFL. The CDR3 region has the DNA TGTGCCAGCTCACCAGGGGAAGGGAACACTGAAGCTTTCCTT.

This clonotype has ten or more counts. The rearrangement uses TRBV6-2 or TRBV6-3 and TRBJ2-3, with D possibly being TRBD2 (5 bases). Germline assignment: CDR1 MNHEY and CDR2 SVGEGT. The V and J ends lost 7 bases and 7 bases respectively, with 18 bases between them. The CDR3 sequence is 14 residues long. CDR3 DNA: TGTGCCAGCACCGACTTGCTTGGGGAGAATACGCAGTATTTT. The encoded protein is CASTDLLGENTQYF.

The CDR3 loop is CASSFDWGGIGEAFF. The CDR3 DNA is TGTGCCAGCAGCTTCGATTGGGGTGGGATCGGTGAAGCTTTCTTT. The J gene is TRBJ1-1, the V gene TRBV7-2; no reliable D call. Germline V gene lookup returns CDR1 SGHTA and CDR2 FQGNSA. This CDR3 comprises 15 residues. V was pared by 3 bases and J by 7 bases, with 18 bases between.

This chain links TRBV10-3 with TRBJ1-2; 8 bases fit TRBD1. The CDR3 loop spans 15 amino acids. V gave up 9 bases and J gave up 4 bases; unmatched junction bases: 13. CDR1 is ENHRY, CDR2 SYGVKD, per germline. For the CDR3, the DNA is TGTGCCATTAAGGACAGGGAAGACCATAGCTATGGCTACACCTTC. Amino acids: CAIKDREDHSYGYTF.

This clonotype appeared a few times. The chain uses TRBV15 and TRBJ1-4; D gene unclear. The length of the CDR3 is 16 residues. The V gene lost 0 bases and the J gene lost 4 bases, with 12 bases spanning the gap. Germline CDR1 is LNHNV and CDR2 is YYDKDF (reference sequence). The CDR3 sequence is CATSRDLQRNNEKLFF. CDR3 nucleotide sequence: TGTGCCACCAGCAGAGATCTTCAAAGAAATAATGAAAAACTGTTTTTT.

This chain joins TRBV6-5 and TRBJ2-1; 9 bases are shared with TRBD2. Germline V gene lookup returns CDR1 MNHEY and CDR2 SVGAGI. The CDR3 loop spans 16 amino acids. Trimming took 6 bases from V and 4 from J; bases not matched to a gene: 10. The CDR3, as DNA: TGTGCCAGCAGCCTGGAGCCTAGCGGGGTGTACAATGAGCAGTTCTTC. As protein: CASSLEPSGVYNEQFF.

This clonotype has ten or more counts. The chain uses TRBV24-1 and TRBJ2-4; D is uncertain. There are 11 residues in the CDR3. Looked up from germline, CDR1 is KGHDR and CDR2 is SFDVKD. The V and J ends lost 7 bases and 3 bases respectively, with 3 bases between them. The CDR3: CATRGKNIQYF. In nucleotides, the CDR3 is TGTGCCACCAGGGGCAAAAACATTCAGTACTTC.

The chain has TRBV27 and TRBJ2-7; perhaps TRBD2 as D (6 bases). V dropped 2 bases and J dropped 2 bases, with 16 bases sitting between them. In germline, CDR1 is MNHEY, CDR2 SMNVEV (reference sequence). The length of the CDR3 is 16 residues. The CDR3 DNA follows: TGTGCCAGCAGTTTAACGGCGGGAACGAAGACCTACGAGCAGTACTTC. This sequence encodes CASSLTAGTKTYEQYF.

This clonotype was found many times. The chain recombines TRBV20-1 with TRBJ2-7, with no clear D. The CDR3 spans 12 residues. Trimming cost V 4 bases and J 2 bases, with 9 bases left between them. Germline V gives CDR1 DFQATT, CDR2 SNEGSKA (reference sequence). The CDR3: CSAIDFTYEQYF. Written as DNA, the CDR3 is TGCAGTGCTATCGACTTTACCTACGAGCAGTACTTC.

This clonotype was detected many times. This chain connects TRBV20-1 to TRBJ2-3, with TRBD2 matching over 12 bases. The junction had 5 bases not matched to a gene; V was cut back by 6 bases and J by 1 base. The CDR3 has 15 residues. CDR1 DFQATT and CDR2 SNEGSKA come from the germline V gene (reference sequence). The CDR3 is CSAPLAGGRTDTQYF. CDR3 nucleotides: TGCAGTGCCCCACTAGCGGGGGGCCGCACAGATACGCAGTATTTT.